This T cell receptor (beta chain) was sequenced during a study of blood T cell repertoires in COVID-19. Study summary: There were acute and convalescent COVID-19 samples, and they came from the United States, Italy and Spain. PBMCs, B-cell-depleted T cells, or T cells provided the cDNA or gDNA that made up the material.

In the original analysis: Reference gene primer amplification gave nucleated cell count estimates. The table came from immunoSEQ multiplex PCR; TCRdb's copy has only in-frame clones and leaves some out. The DNA was the basis for D and trimming; V, J and clone size are from that table. This sample has roughly 150,000 clones; 70% to 85% occur once, and the top ten carry 6.5% to 9%. CDR1 SGHTA and CDR2 FQGNSA come from the germline V gene. This CDR3 region has 15 residues. Germline trimming cut 1 base from V and 1 base from J; bases unmatched to any gene: 0. Sequenced input: peripheral blood. The sequence came from a woman aged 45-59 years in a cohort sampled during active or convalescent COVID-19. V and J are TRBV7-2 and TRBJ2-3, with TRBD2 identical over 9 bases. CDR3 sequence: CASSLVAGGTDTQYF. In DNA, the CDR3 is TGTGCCAGCAGCTTAGTAGCGGGGGGCACAGATACGCAGTATTTT.